The 24 T cell receptor beta chains given below trace back to one sample, sequenced in a study of blood T cell repertoires in COVID-19. Produced via immunoSEQ multiplex PCR; TCRdb's table is partial and in-frame only. The sample holds just over 65,000 clones, roughly 90% seen once. The source material was peripheral blood. These receptors came from a man in his sixties with acute or convalescent COVID-19.

This clone was observed a handful of times. The chain is built from TRBV2 and TRBJ2-2; 7 positions match TRBD1. J lost 7 bases, V lost 8 bases, and 10 bases had no gene match. Germline V gene sequence: CDR1 SNHLY, CDR2 FYNNEI. CDR3 size: 14 residues. CDR3: CASGRQGIDGELFF. CDR3 in DNA: TGTGCCAGCGGGAGACAGGGAATAGACGGGGAGCTGTTTTTT.

In this sample, this clone turned up once. The V gene is TRBV11-2, the J gene TRBJ2-5; 14 positions match TRBD2. The CDR3 consists of 16 residues. The germline V gene has CDR1 SGHAT and CDR2 FQNNGV. V shed 5 bases, J shed 5 bases, and the junction held 7 bases outside the gene matches. CDR3: CASSPRTSGGKETQYF. The CDR3 DNA sequence: TGTGCCAGCAGCCCCCGGACTAGCGGGGGGAAGGAGACCCAGTACTTC.

The chain recombines TRBV30 with TRBJ1-1, with a tentative D call TRBD1 (6 bases). The length of the CDR3 is 14 residues. Deletions cut 2 bases from V and 5 bases from J, with 15 bases between. The germline CDR1 and CDR2 sequences are GTSNPN and SVGIG (reference sequence). The CDR3 loop is CAWSKAQGETEAFF. The CDR3 region has the DNA TGTGCCTGGAGTAAAGCACAGGGAGAAACTGAAGCTTTCTTT.

The V call is TRBV11-2, the J call TRBJ1-4; D unclear. V lost 5 bases to trimming and J lost 0 bases, with 10 bases between them. Germline V gene sequence: CDR1 SGHAT, CDR2 FQNNGV. This CDR3 is built from 15 residues. The CDR3 DNA reads TGTGCCAGCAGCCTGCGCGGGGCAACTAATGAAAAACTGTTTTTT. This encodes CASSLRGATNEKLFF. Based on the CDR3 plus reference TRBV11-2 and TRBJ1-4, the full variable domain is EAGVAQSPRYKIIEKRQSVAFWCNPISGHATLYWYQQILGQGPKLLIQFQNNGVVDDSQLPKDRFSAERLKGVDSTLKIQPAKLEDSAVYLCASSLRGATNEKLFFGSGTQLSVL.

This clone was seen once. The J gene is TRBJ1-5, the V gene TRBV19; D is uncertain. The germline gives CDR1 LNHDA, CDR2 SQIVND (reference sequence). Trimming stripped 4 bases from V and 5 bases from J, with 15 bases between. The CDR3 totals 15 residues. The CDR3: CASSRGGRVDQPQHF. CDR3 in DNA: TGTGCCAGTAGTAGGGGAGGGAGGGTCGATCAGCCCCAGCATTTT. The full variable domain, its missing parts supplied by reference TRBV19 and TRBJ1-5, is DGGITQSPKYLFRKEGQNVTLSCEQNLNHDAMYWYRQDPGQGLRLIYYSQIVNDFQKGDIAEGYSVSREKKESFPLTVTSAQKNPTAFYLCASSRGGRVDQPQHFGDGTRLSIL.

V is TRBV29-1 and J is TRBJ1-1; a possible D gene is TRBD1 (5 bases). V was shortened by 7 bases and J by 0 bases, with 15 bases between the two germline ends. Germline loops: CDR1 SQVTM, CDR2 ANQGSEA. CDR3 size: 14 residues. The CDR3 DNA reads as TGCAGCGGCAACGTCGGGGGGGTGAACACTGAAGCTTTCTTT. Translation: CSGNVGGVNTEAFF.

Note on this clone: Other DNA sequences of this sample code for an identical CDR3. The rearrangement joins TRBV19 to TRBJ1-2; TRBD1 might be the D (5 bases). The germline CDR1 and CDR2 sequences are LNHDA and SQIVND (reference sequence). V shed 3 bases and J shed 5 bases, with 10 bases lying between them. The CDR3 is 13 residues long. CDR3 in amino acids: CASSIQGPYGYTF. In DNA form, the CDR3 reads TGTGCCAGTAGTATTCAGGGTCCGTATGGCTACACCTTC. Full variable domain (missing parts from reference TRBV19 and TRBJ1-2): DGGITQSPKYLFRKEGQNVTLSCEQNLNHDAMYWYRQDPGQGLRLIYYSQIVNDFQKGDIAEGYSVSREKKESFPLTVTSAQKNPTAFYLCASSIQGPYGYTFGSGTRLTVV.

The rearrangement joins TRBV10-3 to TRBJ2-1; D not resolved. V was trimmed by 7 bases and J by 2 bases, leaving 12 bases between them. The CDR3 loop spans 14 amino acids. Per the germline V gene, CDR1 is ENHRY and CDR2 is SYGVKD. The CDR3 region is CAITQEGTYNEQFF. CDR3 DNA sequence: TGTGCCATCACTCAGGAAGGAACCTACAATGAGCAGTTCTTC.

The chain joins TRBV28 to TRBJ2-1, with TRBD2 identical over 12 bases. The CDR3 runs 16 residues. V shed 1 base and J 9 bases; nucleotides not matched to a gene: 7. From germline, CDR1 is MDHEN and CDR2 SYDVKM. CDR3 coding DNA: TGTGCCAGCAGTTTATCGCTAGCGGGGGGGCTCGGTGAGCAGTTCTTC. Its protein is CASSLSLAGGLGEQFF.

The rearrangement links TRBV19 to TRBJ1-5; D remains ambiguous. Trimming stripped 3 bases from V and 2 bases from J, with 14 bases between. Germline CDR1 and CDR2: LNHDA and SQIVND (reference sequence). The CDR3 is made up of 16 amino acids. The CDR3 DNA is TGTGCCAGTAGTATGAGACCCACGGGTGGCAATCAGCCCCAGCATTTT. This gives the protein CASSMRPTGGNQPQHF.

The rearrangement links TRBV5-1 to TRBJ1-1; no clear D gene. V lost 4 bases and J 2 bases, leaving 9 bases between the germline ends. Germline CDR1 and CDR2: SGHRS and YFSETQ. CDR3 length equals 13 residues. The CDR3 loop reads CASSTHINTEAFF. The DNA of the CDR3 is TGCGCCAGCAGCACCCACATTAACACTGAAGCTTTCTTT.

This sequence joins TRBV19 and TRBJ2-2, with D maybe TRBD1 (6 bases). From germline, CDR1 is LNHDA and CDR2 SQIVND (reference sequence). The germline V and J ends were trimmed by 3 bases and 6 bases, with 8 bases remaining between them. CDR3 length equals 13 residues. This CDR3 reads CASSIPGAGELFF. CDR3 DNA: TGTGCCAGTAGTATCCCAGGGGCCGGGGAGCTGTTTTTT. The full variable domain, rest sourced from reference TRBV19 and TRBJ2-2, is DGGITQSPKYLFRKEGQNVTLSCEQNLNHDAMYWYRQDPGQGLRLIYYSQIVNDFQKGDIAEGYSVSREKKESFPLTVTSAQKNPTAFYLCASSIPGAGELFFGEGSRLTVL.

The chain links TRBV15 to TRBJ1-4, with a possible D match to TRBD1 (5 bases). This CDR3 has 13 amino acids. V was trimmed by 3 bases and J by 5 bases, leaving 7 bases between them. Germline V lookup: CDR1 LNHNV, CDR2 YYDKDF (reference sequence). This CDR3 is CATSRGGNEKLFF. The CDR3 nucleotides read TGTGCCACCAGCAGGGGGGGGAATGAAAAACTGTTTTTT. Drawing the rest from reference TRBV15 and TRBJ1-4, the complete variable domain is DAMVIQNPRYQVTQFGKPVTLSCSQTLNHNVMYWYQQKSSQAPKLLFHYYDKDFNNEADTPDNFQSRRPNTSFCFLDIRSPGLGDTAMYLCATSRGGNEKLFFGSGTQLSVL.

The J gene is TRBJ1-2, the V gene TRBV7-9; D unresolved. Trimming left V 5 bases short and J 3 bases short, with 16 bases between. CDR1 SEHNR and CDR2 FQNEAQ come from the germline V gene (reference sequence). The CDR3 is 15 residues long. Here the CDR3 DNA reads TGTGCCAGCAGCCCAAAGGGAGCTGAGCACTATGGCTACACCTTC. This codes for CASSPKGAEHYGYTF.

This clone was counted a few times. The chain couples TRBV7-3 to TRBJ1-1; no clear D. This CDR3 is built from 13 residues. V lost 2 bases to trimming and J lost 0 bases, with 4 bases between them. Germline CDR1 is SGHTA and CDR2 is FQGTGA. The CDR3 DNA reads as TGTGCCAGCAGCTTAGAGGTGAACACTGAAGCTTTCTTT. Protein sequence: CASSLEVNTEAFF.

V is TRBV4-1 and J is TRBJ1-4; D gene unclear. With 2 bases removed from V and 0 bases from J, the gap between germline ends came to 10 bases. The CDR3 is 16 residues long. Germline lookup yields CDR1 MGHRA and CDR2 YSYEKL. CDR3 residues: CASSQPLVATNEKLFF. CDR3 sequence (DNA): TGCGCCAGCAGCCAACCGCTAGTTGCAACTAATGAAAAACTGTTTTTT.

The rearrangement uses TRBV5-1 and TRBJ2-3, with TRBD1 identical over 7 bases. This CDR3 is 16 amino acids long. Germline V gene lookup returns CDR1 SGHRS and CDR2 YFSETQ. The V gene end was trimmed by 3 bases and the J gene end by 0 bases; junction bases not matched to a gene: 7. The CDR3 loop is CASSSSTGASTDTQYF. The CDR3 region has the DNA TGCGCCAGCAGCTCCTCCACAGGGGCTAGCACAGATACGCAGTATTTT.

The J gene is TRBJ1-5, the V gene TRBV19; 9 positions agree with TRBD1. The junction had 9 bases not matched to a gene; V was cut back by 7 bases and J by 5 bases. CDR1 LNHDA and CDR2 SQIVND come from the germline V gene (reference sequence). The CDR3 contains 15 residues. CDR3 coding DNA: TGTGCCAGTACTGAATCGGGACAGGGTTATCAGCCCCAGCATTTT. Translated, it gives CASTESGQGYQPQHF.

The chain joins TRBV6-5 to TRBJ2-7; 8 bases fit TRBD2. CDR1 and CDR2 from the germline V gene are MNHEY and SVGAGI. V shed 0 bases, J shed 5 bases, and the junction held 6 bases outside the gene matches. The CDR3 runs 15 residues. The DNA of the CDR3 is TGTGCCAGCAGTTACTCGATTAGCGGGGCACACGAGCAGTACTTC. This encodes CASSYSISGAHEQYF.

The V call is TRBV5-1, the J call TRBJ2-4; D might be TRBD1 (5 bases). CDR1 and CDR2 from the germline V gene are SGHRS and YFSETQ. With 0 bases removed from V and 3 bases from J, the gap between germline ends came to 10 bases. This CDR3 comprises 15 residues. CDR3 loop: CASSLEGMGKNIQYF. The DNA for the CDR3 is TGCGCCAGCAGCTTGGAGGGGATGGGCAAAAACATTCAGTACTTC.

The chain joins TRBV3-1 (or the pseudogene TRBV3-2) to TRBJ2-3; 10 positions agree with TRBD1. The CDR3 extends over 19 amino acids. The germline gives CDR1 LGHDT, CDR2 YNNKEL (reference sequence). J lost 2 bases, V lost 6 bases, and 17 bases had no gene match. The DNA of the CDR3 is TGTGCCAGCAGTGACAGGGGGCGTGTGCGGATGTGGACCACAGATACGCAGTATTTT. The encoded protein is CASSDRGRVRMWTTDTQYF.

The V gene is TRBV7-3, the J gene TRBJ1-1, with a possible D match to TRBD1 (5 bases). This CDR3 spans 13 amino acids. Germline-derived CDR1 and CDR2 are SGHTA and FQGTGA. The ends were cut back, 5 bases at V and 0 bases at J, with 7 bases in the middle. In DNA, the CDR3 is TGTGCCAGCAGCCTGACAGTGAACACTGAAGCTTTCTTT. It codes for CASSLTVNTEAFF.

The rearrangement joins TRBV30 to TRBJ1-2; 9 bases match TRBD1. Germline loops: CDR1 GTSNPN, CDR2 SVGIG (reference sequence). This CDR3 has 12 amino acids. Trimming took 2 bases from V and 6 from J; bases not matched to a gene: 1. CDR3 in amino acids: CAWSRTGDGYTF. The CDR3 DNA reads as TGTGCCTGGAGTAGGACAGGGGATGGCTACACCTTC. Full variable domain (remainder filled in from reference TRBV30 and TRBJ1-2): SQTIHQWPATLVQPVGSPLSLECTVEGTSNPNLYWYRQAAGRGLQLLFYSVGIGQISSEVPQNLSASRPQDRQFILSSKKLLLSDSGFYLCAWSRTGDGYTFGSGTRLTVV.

The chain combines TRBV12-5 with TRBJ1-4; D is unclear. V was cut by 3 bases and J by 8 bases, with 16 bases left in between. Germline V CDR1 and CDR2: LGHNT, FRNRAP. The CDR3 has 15 amino acids. The CDR3 here is CASGLAGVSREKLFF. For the CDR3, the DNA is TGTGCTAGTGGTTTAGCGGGAGTTTCGAGGGAAAAACTGTTTTTT.